This T cell receptor beta chain was observed in a study of blood T cell repertoires in COVID-19. How the authors handled the data: Quantification of nucleated cells was approximated via reference gene primer amplification. Sequencing was performed with immunoSEQ multiplex PCR; in TCRdb, only in-frame clones are kept and a portion is missing. V and J calls plus clone size are reproduced from that table; the DNA served to infer D and trimming. The table has 120,000 to 150,000 clones, around three quarters seen once. The CDR3 contains 12 residues. V lost 0 bases to trimming and J lost 7 bases, with 5 bases between them. Germline V lookup: CDR1 PRHDT, CDR2 FYEKMQ (reference sequence). This clone was seen only a few times.

The sequenced material came from peripheral blood. The chain joins TRBV13 to TRBJ2-3; D unresolved. The source of this sequence is a man in his fifties or sixties with acute or convalescent COVID-19. The CDR3 DNA sequence: TGTGCCAGCAGCTTAGGCCTATATACGCAGTATTTT. This translates into CASSLGLYTQYF.